This is a list of T cell receptor beta chains from one sample in a study of shared clonotypes between healthy human individuals. Some clones are missing from TCRdb's copy, which holds only in-frame ones; the method was immunoSEQ multiplex PCR. The data show hundreds of thousands of clones, around 93% seen once. Sequencing was performed on naive CD8+ T cells sorted from blood. These TCRs come from a man between 25 and 39 years old in good health. Each CDR3 is given with its conserved first and last residue. The order of the fields is D gene, V gene, CDR3 length, J gene, clone size, CDR3 protein, CDR3 DNA. A D gene is named only where the DNA matches it firmly. For some rows the clone size is stated as once, few or many, or as a class when expanded; others skip it.

-,TRBV5-4,13,TRBJ2-2,-,CASGGANTGELFF,TGTGCCAGTGGCGGGGCGAACACCGGGGAGCTGTTTTTT
-,TRBV7-6,15,TRBJ2-3,-,CASSLKAHPADTQYF,TGTGCCAGCAGCTTAAAAGCACACCCGGCAGATACGCAGTATTTT
-,TRBV7-8,15,TRBJ1-2,-,CASGTYRATGNGYTF,TGTGCCAGCGGCACATACAGGGCGACGGGTAATGGCTACACCTTC
-,TRBV27,13,TRBJ2-5,-,CASSLVWQETQYF,TGTGCCAGCAGTTTAGTATGGCAAGAGACCCAGTACTTC
-,TRBV10-3,12,TRBJ2-5,-,CAIQGLGETQYF,TGTGCCATCCAGGGGCTAGGGGAGACCCAGTACTTC
-,TRBV28,12,TRBJ2-7,-,CASSSNRVEQYF,TGTGCCAGCAGTTCAAACAGGGTCGAGCAGTACTTC
-,TRBV7-9,15,TRBJ2-5,-,CASREGSLNQETQYF,TGTGCCAGCAGGGAGGGCTCCCTGAACCAAGAGACCCAGTACTTC
-,TRBV27,18,TRBJ1-5,once,CASSLGLPRIGVAQPQHF,TGTGCCAGCAGTTTAGGCCTCCCCAGGATAGGGGTGGCTCAGCCCCAGCATTTT
-,TRBV11-2,16,TRBJ2-1,-,CASSPHETLWENEQFF,TGTGCCAGCAGCCCCCACGAAACGCTATGGGAGAATGAGCAGTTCTTC
-,TRBV7-2,14,TRBJ1-2,-,CASSLGGGNYGYTF,TGTGCCAGCAGCTTAGGAGGGGGTAACTATGGCTACACCTTC
-,TRBV11-2,18,TRBJ1-2,-,CASSLVSGTSGAGYGYTF,TGTGCCAGCAGCTTAGTTTCGGGGACCTCGGGGGCTGGCTATGGCTACACCTTC
-,TRBV27,13,TRBJ2-1,-,CASSFAAYNEQFF,TGTGCCAGCAGTTTCGCAGCCTACAATGAGCAGTTCTTC
-,TRBV7-9,16,TRBJ2-7,-,CASSLVAGTALYEQYF,TGTGCCAGCAGCTTAGTCGCGGGAACGGCGTTATACGAGCAGTACTTC
-,TRBV5-6,15,TRBJ2-5,-,CASSLGAGEGETQYF,TGTGCCAGCAGCTTGGGGGCAGGGGAGGGAGAGACCCAGTACTTC
-,TRBV7-2,14,TRBJ1-2,once,CASSLEGASYGYTF,TGTGCCAGCAGCTTAGAAGGGGCGAGCTATGGCTACACCTTC
-,TRBV9,12,TRBJ2-5,-,CASSGTEKTQYF,TGTGCCAGCAGCGGTACCGAGAAGACCCAGTACTTC
-,TRBV28,11,TRBJ1-1,few,CASSWGTEAFF,TGTGCCAGCAGTTGGGGGACTGAAGCTTTCTTT
-,TRBV7-2,14,TRBJ2-3,once,CASSLGGPTDTQYF,TGTGCCAGCAGCTTAGGCGGGCCCACAGATACGCAGTATTTT
TRBD1,TRBV25-1,16,TRBJ2-3,-,CASSDRTGGTTDTQYF,TGTGCCAGCAGTGATCGGACAGGGGGAACCACAGATACGCAGTATTTT
TRBD2,TRBV5-1,17,TRBJ2-5,-,CASSLSGLAGVKETQYF,TGCGCCAGCAGCTTGTCGGGACTAGCGGGAGTTAAAGAGACCCAGTACTTC
-,TRBV5-6,13,TRBJ2-1,-,CASSPGVGIEQFF,TGTGCCAGCAGCCCGGGCGTGGGGATTGAGCAGTTCTTC
-,TRBV18,16,TRBJ2-3,-,CASSPQPGAGTDTQYF,TGTGCCAGCTCACCCCAGCCAGGGGCCGGCACAGATACGCAGTATTTT
TRBD2,TRBV6-1,15,TRBJ2-7,-,CASNRLAGDRDEQYF,TGTGCCAGCAACAGACTAGCGGGAGACAGGGACGAGCAGTACTTC
TRBD2,TRBV7-6,15,TRBJ2-7,-,CASSPRGGGWYEQYF,TGTGCCAGCAGTCCTCGCGGGGGAGGGTGGTACGAGCAGTACTTC
-,TRBV30,12,TRBJ2-3,-,CAQGEDTDTQYF,TGTGCCCAGGGGGAGGACACAGATACGCAGTATTTT
TRBD2,TRBV11-2,19,TRBJ2-2,-,CASSLSGIGGLANTGELFF,TGTGCCAGCAGCTTATCGGGGATCGGGGGACTAGCTAACACCGGGGAGCTGTTTTTT
-,TRBV27,12,TRBJ2-5,-,CASGPYQETQYF,TGTGCCAGCGGGCCGTACCAAGAGACCCAGTACTTC
-,TRBV30,12,TRBJ2-1,-,CAWRRFGGEQFF,TGTGCCTGGAGAAGGTTTGGGGGTGAGCAGTTCTTC